Below, one T cell receptor (beta chain) is given with its context. Its antigen is currently unknown. CDR1 is DFQATT, CDR2 SNEGSKA, per germline (reference sequence). The germline V and J ends were trimmed by 3 bases and 9 bases, with 18 bases remaining between them. CDR3 size: 13 residues. This entry belongs to a study of CD8 T cells in Susac syndrome. Findings of the study overall: The Susac syndrome CD4+ T cell repertoires displayed no clonal expansion.

CD8+ and CD4+ T cells from blood underwent TCR beta sequencing. Negative isolation yielded CD4+ and CD8+ T cells, and FACS enriched TEMRA cells. The RNA, about 0.5 to 1 ug, was put through reverse transcription using random hexamers. TCRdb re-derived calls from the immunoSEQ multiplex PCR reads in MiXCR, one entry per CDR3 protein. This table has approximately 190,000 distinct CDR3 sequences, approximately 96% appearing once. V usage is TRBV20-1 and J usage is TRBJ2-7; no firm D call. The TCR comes from a human donor with Susac syndrome. Sequenced sample: CD4+ T cells from PBMCs. CDR3 region: CSASSPTQVLQYF. DNA of the CDR3: TGCAGTGCTAGTTCCCCAACCCAGGTACTGCAGTACTTC.